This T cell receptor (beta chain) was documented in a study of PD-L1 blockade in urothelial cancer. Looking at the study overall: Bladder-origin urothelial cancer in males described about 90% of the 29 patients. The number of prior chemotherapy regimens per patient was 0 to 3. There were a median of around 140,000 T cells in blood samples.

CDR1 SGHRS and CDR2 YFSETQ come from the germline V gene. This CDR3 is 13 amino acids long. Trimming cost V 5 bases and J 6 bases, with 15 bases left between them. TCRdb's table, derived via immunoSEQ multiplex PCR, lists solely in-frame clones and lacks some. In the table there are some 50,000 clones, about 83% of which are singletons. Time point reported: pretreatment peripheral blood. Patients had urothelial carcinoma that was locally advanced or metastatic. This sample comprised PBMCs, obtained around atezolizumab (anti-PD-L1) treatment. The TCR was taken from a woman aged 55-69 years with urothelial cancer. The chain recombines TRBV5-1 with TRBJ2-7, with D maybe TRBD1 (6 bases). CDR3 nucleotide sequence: TGCGCCAGCAGACAAGGACAGACCCCCGAGCAGTACTTC. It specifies CASRQGQTPEQYF. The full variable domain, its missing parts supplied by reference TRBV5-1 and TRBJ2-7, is KAGVTQTPRYLIKTRGQQVTLSCSPISGHRSVSWYQQTPGQGLQFLFEYFSETQRNKGNFPGRFSGRQFSNSRSEMNVSTLELGDSALYLCASRQGQTPEQYFGPGTRLTVT.